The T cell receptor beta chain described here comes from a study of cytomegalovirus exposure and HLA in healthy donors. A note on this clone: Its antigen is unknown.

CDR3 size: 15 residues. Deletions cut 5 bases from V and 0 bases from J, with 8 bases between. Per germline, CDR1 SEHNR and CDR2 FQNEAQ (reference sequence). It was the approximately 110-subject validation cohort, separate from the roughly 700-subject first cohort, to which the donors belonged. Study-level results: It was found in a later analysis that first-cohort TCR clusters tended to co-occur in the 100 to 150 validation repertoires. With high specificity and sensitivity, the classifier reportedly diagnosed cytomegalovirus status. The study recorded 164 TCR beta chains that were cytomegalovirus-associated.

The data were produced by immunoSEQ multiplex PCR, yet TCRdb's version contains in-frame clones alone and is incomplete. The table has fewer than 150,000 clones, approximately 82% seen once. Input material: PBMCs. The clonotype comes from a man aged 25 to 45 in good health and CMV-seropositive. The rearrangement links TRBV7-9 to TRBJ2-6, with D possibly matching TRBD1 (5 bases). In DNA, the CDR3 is TGTGCCAGCAGCCGTACAGGCTCTGGGGCCAACGTCCTGACTTTC. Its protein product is CASSRTGSGANVLTF.